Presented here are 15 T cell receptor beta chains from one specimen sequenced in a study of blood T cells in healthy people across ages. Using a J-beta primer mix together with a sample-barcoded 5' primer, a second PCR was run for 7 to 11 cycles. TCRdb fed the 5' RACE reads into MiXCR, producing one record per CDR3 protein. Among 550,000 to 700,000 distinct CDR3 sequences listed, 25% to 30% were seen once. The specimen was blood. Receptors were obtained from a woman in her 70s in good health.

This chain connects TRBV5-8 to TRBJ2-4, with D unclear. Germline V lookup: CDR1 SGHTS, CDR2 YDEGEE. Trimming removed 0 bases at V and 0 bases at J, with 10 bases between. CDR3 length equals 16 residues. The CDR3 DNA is TGTGCCAGCAGCTTGGACCTGCTCCTAGCCAAAAACATTCAGTACTTC. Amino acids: CASSLDLLLAKNIQYF.

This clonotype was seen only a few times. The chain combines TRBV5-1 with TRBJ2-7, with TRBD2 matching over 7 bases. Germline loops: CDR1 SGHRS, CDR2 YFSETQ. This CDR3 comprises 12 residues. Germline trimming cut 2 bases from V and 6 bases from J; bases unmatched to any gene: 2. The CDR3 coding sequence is TGCGCCAGCAGCTTCGGGGGGAGCGAGCAGTACTTC. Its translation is CASSFGGSEQYF.

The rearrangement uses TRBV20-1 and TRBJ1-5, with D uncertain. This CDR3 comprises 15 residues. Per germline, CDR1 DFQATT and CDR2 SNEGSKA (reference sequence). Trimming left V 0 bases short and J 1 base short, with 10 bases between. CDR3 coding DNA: TGCAGTGCTAGAGATGGGCAGCTAAGCAATCAGCCCCAGCATTTT. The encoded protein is CSARDGQLSNQPQHF.

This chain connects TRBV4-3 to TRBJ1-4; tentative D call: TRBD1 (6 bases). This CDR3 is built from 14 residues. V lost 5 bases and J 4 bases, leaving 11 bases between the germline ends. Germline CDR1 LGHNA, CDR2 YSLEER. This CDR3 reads CASSKGGFNEKLFF. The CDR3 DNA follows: TGCGCCAGCAGCAAAGGGGGATTTAATGAAAAACTGTTTTTT.

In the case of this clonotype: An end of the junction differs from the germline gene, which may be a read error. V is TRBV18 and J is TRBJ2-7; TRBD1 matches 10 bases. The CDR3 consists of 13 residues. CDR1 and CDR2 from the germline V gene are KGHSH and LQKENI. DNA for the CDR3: TGTGCCAGCTCACCCGGGACAGGGGTCGAGCAGTGCTTC. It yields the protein CASSPGTGVEQCF.

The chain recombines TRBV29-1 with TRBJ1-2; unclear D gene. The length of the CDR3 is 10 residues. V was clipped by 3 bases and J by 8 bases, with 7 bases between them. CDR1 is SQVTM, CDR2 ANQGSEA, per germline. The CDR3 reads CSVDVIGYTF. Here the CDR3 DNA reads TGCAGCGTTGACGTGATCGGCTACACCTTC.

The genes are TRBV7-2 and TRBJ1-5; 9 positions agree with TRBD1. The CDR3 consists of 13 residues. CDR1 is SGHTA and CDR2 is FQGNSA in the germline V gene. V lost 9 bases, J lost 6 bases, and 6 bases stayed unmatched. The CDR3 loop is CASGTGRSQPQHF. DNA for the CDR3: TGTGCCAGTGGGACAGGGCGAAGTCAGCCCCAGCATTTT.

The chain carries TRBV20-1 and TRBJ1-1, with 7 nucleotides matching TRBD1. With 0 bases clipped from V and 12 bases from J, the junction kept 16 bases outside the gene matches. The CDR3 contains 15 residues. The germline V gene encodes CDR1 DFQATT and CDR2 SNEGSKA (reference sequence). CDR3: CSARDAGEGASATFF. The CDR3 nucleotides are TGCAGTGCTAGAGATGCGGGAGAGGGGGCGTCTGCAACTTTCTTT.

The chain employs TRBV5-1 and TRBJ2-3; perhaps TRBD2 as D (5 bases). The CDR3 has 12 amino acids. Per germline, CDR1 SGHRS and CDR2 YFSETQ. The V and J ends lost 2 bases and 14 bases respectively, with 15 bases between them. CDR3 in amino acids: CASSLGLRNRYF. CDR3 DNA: TGCGCCAGCAGCTTAGGACTTCGGAATAGGTATTTT.

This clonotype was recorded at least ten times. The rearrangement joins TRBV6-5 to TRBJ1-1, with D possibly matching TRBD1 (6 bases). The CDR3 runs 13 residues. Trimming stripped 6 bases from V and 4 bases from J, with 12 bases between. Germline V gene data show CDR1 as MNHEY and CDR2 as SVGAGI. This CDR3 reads CASRKTGGTEAFF. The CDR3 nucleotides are TGTGCCAGCAGGAAGACAGGTGGCACTGAAGCTTTCTTT.

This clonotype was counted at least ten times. The CDR3 is CASSATGLAGETQYF. In nucleotides, the CDR3 is TGTGCCAGCAGCGCCACCGGACTAGCCGGAGAGACCCAGTACTTC. The chain joins TRBV9 to TRBJ2-5, with TRBD2 matching over 8 bases. With V trimmed by 3 bases and J by 4 bases, 8 bases remained unmatched. CDR3 size: 15 residues. CDR1 and CDR2 (germline): SGDLS, YYNGEE.

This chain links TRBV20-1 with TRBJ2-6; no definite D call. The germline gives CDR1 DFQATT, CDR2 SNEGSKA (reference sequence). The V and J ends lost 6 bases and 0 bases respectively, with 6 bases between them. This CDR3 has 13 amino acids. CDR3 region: CSAKPSGANVLTF. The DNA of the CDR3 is TGCAGTGCCAAGCCCTCTGGGGCCAACGTCCTGACTTTC.

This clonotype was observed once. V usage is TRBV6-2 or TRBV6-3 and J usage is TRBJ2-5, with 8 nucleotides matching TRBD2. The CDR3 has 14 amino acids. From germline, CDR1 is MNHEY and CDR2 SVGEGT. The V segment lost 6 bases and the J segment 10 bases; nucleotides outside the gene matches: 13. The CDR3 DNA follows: TGTGCCAGCAGCCAAAGCGGGGGCAGGCCGGACCAGTACTTC. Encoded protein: CASSQSGGRPDQYF.

The CDR3 reads CASSPEIARTSLYGYTF. CDR3 sequence (DNA): TGTGCCAGCTCACCAGAAATAGCCCGGACATCCCTTTATGGCTACACCTTC. The V call is TRBV18, the J call TRBJ1-2; weak D call: TRBD1 (5 bases). Germline CDR1 reads KGHSH; CDR2 reads LQKENI. The CDR3 is made up of 17 amino acids. The germline V and J ends were trimmed by 2 bases and 5 bases, with 21 bases remaining between them.

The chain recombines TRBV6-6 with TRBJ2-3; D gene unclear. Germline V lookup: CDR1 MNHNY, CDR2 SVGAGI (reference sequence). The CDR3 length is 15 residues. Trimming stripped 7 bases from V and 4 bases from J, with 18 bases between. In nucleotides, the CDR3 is TGTGCCAGCACCTATTCCCCAGTGAGCGCAGATACGCAGTATTTT. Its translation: CASTYSPVSADTQYF.